This T cell receptor beta chain was sequenced for a study of CD8+ T cells in alopecia areata (dated by TCRdb to the late 2010s). Background for the entire study: The treated patients, all with moderate-to-severe alopecia areata, were enrolled in an open-label pilot trial of oral tofacitinib given at 5 to 10 mg twice daily. Patients stayed on tofacitinib for 6 to 18 months and then had 6 months of follow-up off drug so that delayed response and recurrence could be assessed. The SALT score, which quantifies the percentage of affected scalp surface area, was used to measure disease severity in treated patients. The study used high-throughput TCRbeta sequencing to examine T cell clonal expansion in alopecia areata, in both the C3H/HeJ mouse model and human patients. Human TCRbeta sequencing covered scalp tissue and sorted CD4+ and CD8+ peripheral blood T cells from patchy and totalis/universalis alopecia areata patients and healthy controls. Patients on tofacitinib were biopsied at baseline and after 4 and 24 weeks of treatment, and several of the patients also had a later scalp biopsy. Scalp clonality was compared among normal scalp (n=4), patchy alopecia areata scalp (n=8), and alopecia totalis/universalis scalp (n=8). RNA was extracted with the PAXgene miRNA kit for fixed scalp, the miRNeasy kit for PBMCs, and the RNeasy kit for mouse skin. immunoSEQ multiplex PCR using 35 Vbeta forward primers and 13 Jbeta reverse primers was used to amplify TCRbeta CDR3 regions.

Findings and caveats that apply to the study as a whole: Tofacitinib significantly lowered scalp clonality and the number of expanded CD8+ clones among the top 100 scalp clones. Compared with normal scalp, lesional scalp, particularly in alopecia totalis/universalis, had higher clonality and more expanded CD8+ clones, which suggests antigenic drive. Compared with mice, TCR sequences shared between patients were less clear, possibly partly because of HLA diversity across the patient population. Scalp TCR repertoire analysis is complicated because resident alphabeta T cells in normal human skin are also sequenced, whereas mouse skin is dominated by gammadelta T cells. During tofacitinib treatment, many expanded lesional clones stuck around in both scalp and blood, and this persistence may partly explain why relapse happens after treatment is stopped. The treated cohort was small, with a single nonresponder, so links between baseline CD8+ expansion and response need larger studies.

There are a few counts of this clone. Its antigen remains unidentified. Base qualities are missing; no much larger clone stands one base away. The library was built by means of the immunoSEQ multiplex PCR assay. To provide template for TCR sequencing, every sample had RNA extracted and reverse transcribed into cDNA. First-strand cDNA was synthesized using SuperScript III with a 2:1 mix of oligo-dT and random hexamers. Amplification bias was assessed with a synthetic immune receptor repertoire, and residual bias was removed computationally. Concerning the study's data processing: Raw reads were preprocessed for error removal, and CDR3 was defined according to IMGT conventions as running from the conserved cysteine to phenylalanine. Clonality was computed as 1 minus the Shannon entropy, with the entropy normalized by log2 of the number of productive unique TCRs. Whether scalp clones were CD4 or CD8 was inferred by matching scalp TCRbeta sequences against CD4 and CD8 repertoires sorted from blood. TCRdb limited this immuneACCESS table to in-frame rearrangements with V and J called. A share of clones is missing; checked studies link under half to unresolved V genes, and the rest is unexplained. The V and J calls and clone size are taken from that table; D and trimming were inferred from the DNA. The sample yields 150,000 to 200,000 clones; roughly 53% were counted once. Jointly, the top ten make up 11% of the sample.

The time point label corresponds to: 24 weeks on oral tofacitinib. The sample's treatment or condition label, in plain terms: oral pan-JAK inhibitor, 5-10 mg twice daily. Peripheral blood and lesional scalp punch biopsies were obtained from patients with alopecia areata. PBMCs were isolated by density centrifugation and stained for CD3, CD4 and CD8, and CD4+ and CD8+ T cells were sorted on a FACSAria. The CDR3, cysteine through phenylalanine, is 14 amino acids long. Only the CDR3 DNA stays, 42 bases, in frame from base 1. Cut back by 0 bases and 0 bases, the V and J ends lie 4 bases apart. In the germline V gene, CDR1 corresponds to LGHNT and CDR2 to FRNRAP.

This receptor was identified in a human donor with alopecia areata. Recombination connected TRBV12-5 to TRBJ2-3, with the D gene too uncertain to name. The sample here was CD8+ T cells sorted from blood, taken at week 24, from a patient treated with tofacitinib. The nucleotides are TGTGCTAGTGGTTTGGTATCCAGCACAGATACGCAGTATTTT. It translates as CASGLVSSTDTQYF.